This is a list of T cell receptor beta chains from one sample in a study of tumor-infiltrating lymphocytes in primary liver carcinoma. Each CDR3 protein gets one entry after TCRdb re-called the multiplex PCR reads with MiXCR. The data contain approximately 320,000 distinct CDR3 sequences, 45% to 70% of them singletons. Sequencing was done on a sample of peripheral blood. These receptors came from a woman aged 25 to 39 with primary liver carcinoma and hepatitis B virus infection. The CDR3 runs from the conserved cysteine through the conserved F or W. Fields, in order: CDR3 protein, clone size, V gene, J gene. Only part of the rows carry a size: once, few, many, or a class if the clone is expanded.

CASSFLFRASYEQYF	few	TRBV28	TRBJ2-7
CASSKGYTGAFF	.	TRBV5-1	TRBJ1-1
CASRFLNYGYTF	many	TRBV12-3/TRBV12-4	TRBJ1-2
CASSPTGLTLTDTQYF	many	TRBV11-2	TRBJ2-3
CANSLVGGGAWIGELFF	.	TRBV7-8	TRBJ2-2
CASSKGGTSGRVSHNEQFF	.	TRBV21-1	TRBJ2-1
CAWSAEGGRYF	.	TRBV30	TRBJ2-4
CASSSPAGGRASYEQYF	few	TRBV7-9	TRBJ2-7
CDSSLGRADIYNEQFF	.	TRBV11-2	TRBJ2-1
CASSSAGASSGVQYF	.	TRBV7-8	TRBJ2-7
CANSSPYEQHF	.	TRBV6-5	TRBJ2-7
CASSATLPQDADTQYF	.	TRBV12-3/TRBV12-4	TRBJ2-3
CASEDGNQETQYF	.	TRBV12-3/TRBV12-4	TRBJ2-5
CASEGRFRTGELFF	many	TRBV11-2	TRBJ2-2
CASSQTGPQGFEAFF	few	TRBV5-6	TRBJ1-1
CASSLGLGRSQETQYF	.	TRBV7-9	TRBJ2-5
CAWSVSYSNQPQHF	few	TRBV30	TRBJ1-5
CASSLDALGDTQYF	.	TRBV7-8	TRBJ2-3
CASSPPGFEETQYF	.	TRBV19	TRBJ2-5
CASPPHSSGQVTQYF	.	TRBV12-5	TRBJ2-5
CASSPGGPYGYTF	.	TRBV11-2	TRBJ1-2
CASSQGSRGGEQYF	.	TRBV4-1	TRBJ2-7
CAGSSGQYQATQYF	.	TRBV5-1	TRBJ2-5
CAWSVPTGVHTDTQYF	many	TRBV30	TRBJ2-3
CASSWDPGLGNEQFF	.	TRBV5-8	TRBJ2-1
CASSQLRASETQYF	many	TRBV4-2	TRBJ2-5
CTSSFGERPLNEQFF	.	TRBV11-2	TRBJ2-1
CASSKPSTSGRLSTDTQYF	.	TRBV6-2/TRBV6-3	TRBJ2-3
CASTSFDRDSYEQYF	.	TRBV5-4	TRBJ2-7
CASRGDRGQRDLSEKLFF	many	TRBV6-5	TRBJ1-4
CASRTPGPSTDTQYF	.	TRBV25-1	TRBJ2-3
CASNVRTPISYEQYF	.	TRBV13	TRBJ2-7
CAWSVTRRTSGRLQNEQFF	.	TRBV30	TRBJ2-1
CASSANSGGNTEAFF	once	TRBV2	TRBJ1-1
CASSSHGLAGGTQYF	few	TRBV6-2/TRBV6-3	TRBJ2-5
CATSVDLAEQFF	.	TRBV24-1	TRBJ2-1
CASLTPRVSSYEQYF	few	TRBV28	TRBJ2-7
CASSREYHGQFF	.	TRBV5-6	TRBJ2-1
CAISDRSNEQYF	.	TRBV28	TRBJ2-7
CASNSPTSGRQFSSYNEQFF	.	TRBV7-8	TRBJ2-1
CSVGTSGMDTQYF	.	TRBV29-1	TRBJ2-3
CASSYDPSGAYEQYF	many	TRBV6-5	TRBJ2-7
CVSSLTMTGGVGTVTQYF	once	TRBV28	TRBJ2-3
CASSFDSLYEQYF	.	TRBV6-2/TRBV6-3	TRBJ2-7